The 13 T cell receptor beta chains in this list originate from one sample, sequenced in a study of blood T cell repertoires in COVID-19. Clones were sequenced by immunoSEQ multiplex PCR, and TCRdb holds only the in-frame ones, with some missing. This table holds around 250,000 clones, around 80% found once. The sequenced sample was peripheral blood. These receptor sequences come from an elderly man with acute or convalescent COVID-19.

This clone appeared once. The chain combines TRBV14 with TRBJ2-5, with D perhaps TRBD2 (5 bases). Trimming left V 2 bases short and J 5 bases short, with 12 bases between. CDR1 and CDR2 (germline): SGHDN, FVKESK. The CDR3 is made up of 14 amino acids. CDR3 in amino acids: CASSQPSGTETQYF. In DNA form, the CDR3 reads TGTGCCAGCAGCCAACCCTCGGGAACGGAGACCCAGTACTTC.

The chain combines TRBV19 with TRBJ2-2; a possible D gene is TRBD2 (5 bases). Per the germline V gene, CDR1 is LNHDA and CDR2 is SQIVND (reference sequence). The CDR3 covers 12 residues. Trimming removed 1 base at V and 8 bases at J, with 5 bases between. The CDR3 bases are TGTGCCAGTAGTATAGCGGGAGGGGAGCTGTTTTTT. Translating gives CASSIAGGELFF.

The sample holds one count of this clone. The chain joins TRBV5-1 to TRBJ2-1; unclear D gene. The CDR3 is 13 residues long. CDR1 and CDR2 from the germline V gene are SGHRS and YFSETQ. V lost 4 bases, J lost 4 bases, and 9 bases lay in between. CDR3 bases: TGCGCCAGCAGCCAATACACGTACAATGAGCAGTTCTTC. This encodes CASSQYTYNEQFF.

This clone was recorded once. V is TRBV5-1 and J is TRBJ2-5; TRBD1 is a possible D gene (6 bases). CDR1 SGHRS and CDR2 YFSETQ come from the germline V gene. The CDR3 is made up of 16 amino acids. With 0 bases removed from V and 4 bases from J, the gap between germline ends came to 16 bases. The CDR3 spells CASSLGSGAEGETQYF. CDR3 coding DNA: TGCGCCAGCAGCTTGGGCTCAGGGGCCGAGGGAGAGACCCAGTACTTC.

The J gene is TRBJ2-2, the V gene TRBV4-2; D is ambiguous. The CDR3 runs 12 residues. Trimming removed 1 base at V and 7 bases at J, with 4 bases between. Per the germline V gene, CDR1 is LGHNA and CDR2 is YNFKEQ. CDR3 nucleotides: TGTGCCAGCAGCCAAGTTTACGGGGAGCTGTTTTTT. Amino acid sequence: CASSQVYGELFF.

The V call is TRBV2, the J call TRBJ2-2, with D perhaps matching TRBD2 (5 bases). With 5 bases removed from V and 4 bases from J, the gap between germline ends came to 14 bases. CDR1 is SNHLY, CDR2 FYNNEI, per germline. CDR3 size: 15 residues. CDR3 in DNA: TGTGCCAGCAGTATTGACATGGCGGGCACCGGGGAGCTGTTTTTT. This gives the protein CASSIDMAGTGELFF.

This chain joins TRBV28 and TRBJ1-3; no clear D. V was pared by 7 bases and J by 0 bases, with 4 bases between. CDR1 MDHEN and CDR2 SYDVKM come from the germline V gene. The CDR3 totals 12 residues. CDR3 sequence reads: CASTLSGNTIYF. The CDR3 bases are TGTGCCAGCACCCTCTCTGGAAACACCATATATTTT.

This chain joins TRBV28 and TRBJ2-2, with D perhaps matching TRBD2 (5 bases). V lost 2 bases and J 2 bases, leaving 9 bases between the germline ends. CDR1 is MDHEN and CDR2 is SYDVKM in the germline V gene. The CDR3 is made up of 15 amino acids. In DNA form, the CDR3 reads TGTGCCAGCAGTTTAGGGCTAGCTAACACCGGGGAGCTGTTTTTT. Translated, it gives CASSLGLANTGELFF.

In this sample, this clone turned up once. The rearrangement links TRBV10-3 to TRBJ2-6, with D maybe TRBD1 (7 bases). Germline V gene sequence: CDR1 ENHRY, CDR2 SYGVKD. The length of the CDR3 is 19 residues. The germline V and J ends were trimmed by 2 bases and 3 bases, with 20 bases remaining between them. CDR3 loop: CAISEQGGRGIVGANVLTF. The CDR3 DNA sequence: TGTGCCATCAGTGAGCAGGGGGGCAGGGGAATAGTTGGGGCCAACGTCCTGACTTTC.

The V gene is TRBV19, the J gene TRBJ2-2; TRBD1 matches 8 bases. Trimming took 5 bases from V and 3 from J; bases not matched to a gene: 8. The CDR3 extends over 16 amino acids. Germline loops: CDR1 LNHDA, CDR2 SQIVND (reference sequence). CDR3 amino acids: CASSPVTGAYTGELFF. The CDR3 coding sequence is TGTGCCAGTAGTCCGGTGACAGGGGCTTACACCGGGGAGCTGTTTTTT.

CDR3 nucleotides: TGTGCCTGGAGTCAAGGACAGTTGGTTAGTGGCTACACCTTC. Translated: CAWSQGQLVSGYTF. This sequence joins TRBV30 and TRBJ1-2; TRBD1 is a possible D gene (6 bases). Trimming shortened V by 2 bases and J by 7 bases, and 17 bases separated the two germline ends. Germline V lookup: CDR1 GTSNPN, CDR2 SVGIG (reference sequence). This CDR3 has 14 amino acids.

J is TRBJ2-3 and V is TRBV10-3, with 8 bases aligning to TRBD1. The germline V gene encodes CDR1 ENHRY and CDR2 SYGVKD. After removal of 8 bases from V and 2 bases from J, the junction contained 9 bases not matched to a gene. This CDR3 has 15 amino acids. The CDR3 nucleotides read TGTGCCATCCGTTACGGGGGACAGGACACAGATACGCAGTATTTT. Translation gives CAIRYGGQDTDTQYF.

The V and J genes are TRBV5-4 and TRBJ1-3; D unresolved. Trimming took 0 bases from V and 3 from J, leaving 13 bases between them. The germline CDR1 and CDR2 sequences are SGHNT and YYREEE (reference sequence). CDR3 length: 16 residues. CDR3 in DNA: TGTGCCAGCAGCTTGGGTCTTGGAACAGTTGGAAACACCATATATTTT. Its translation: CASSLGLGTVGNTIYF.